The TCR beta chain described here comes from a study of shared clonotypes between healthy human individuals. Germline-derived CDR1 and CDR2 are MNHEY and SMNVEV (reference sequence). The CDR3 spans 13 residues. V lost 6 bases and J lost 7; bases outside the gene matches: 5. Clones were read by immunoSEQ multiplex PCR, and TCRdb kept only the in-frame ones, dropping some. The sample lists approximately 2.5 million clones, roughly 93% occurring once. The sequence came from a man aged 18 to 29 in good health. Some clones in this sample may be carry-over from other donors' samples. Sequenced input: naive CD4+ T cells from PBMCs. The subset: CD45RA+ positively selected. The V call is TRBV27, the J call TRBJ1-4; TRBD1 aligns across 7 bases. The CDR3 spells CASSRDRGEKLFF. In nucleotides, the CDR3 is TGTGCCAGCAGCCGGGACAGAGGTGAAAAACTGTTTTTT.